This T cell receptor beta chain was obtained from a study of CD8+CD57+ T cells in acquired aplastic anemia. The sample holds many counts of this clonotype. The study profiled TCR beta VDJ and CDR3 using genomic DNA as template. One entry per CDR3 protein results from TCRdb running MiXCR on the reads. The table records 250,000 to 350,000 distinct CDR3 sequences, 56% of them present only once. The CDR3 loop spans 14 amino acids. Germline V gene lookup returns CDR1 SGHTS and CDR2 YDEGEE. V lost 4 bases and J 10 bases, leaving 18 bases between the germline ends. Sequenced sample: sorted CD4+, CD8+, or CD8+CD57+ T cells (not recorded which) from PBMCs. The gene calls are TRBV5-8 and TRBJ2-1; perhaps TRBD2 as D (5 bases). The sequence came from a human donor with severe aplastic anemia or a healthy control (not recorded which). The DNA of the CDR3 is TGTGCCAGCAGCCTGGAGGTGAGAGGTAACGAGCAGTTCTTC. This gives the protein CASSLEVRGNEQFF.